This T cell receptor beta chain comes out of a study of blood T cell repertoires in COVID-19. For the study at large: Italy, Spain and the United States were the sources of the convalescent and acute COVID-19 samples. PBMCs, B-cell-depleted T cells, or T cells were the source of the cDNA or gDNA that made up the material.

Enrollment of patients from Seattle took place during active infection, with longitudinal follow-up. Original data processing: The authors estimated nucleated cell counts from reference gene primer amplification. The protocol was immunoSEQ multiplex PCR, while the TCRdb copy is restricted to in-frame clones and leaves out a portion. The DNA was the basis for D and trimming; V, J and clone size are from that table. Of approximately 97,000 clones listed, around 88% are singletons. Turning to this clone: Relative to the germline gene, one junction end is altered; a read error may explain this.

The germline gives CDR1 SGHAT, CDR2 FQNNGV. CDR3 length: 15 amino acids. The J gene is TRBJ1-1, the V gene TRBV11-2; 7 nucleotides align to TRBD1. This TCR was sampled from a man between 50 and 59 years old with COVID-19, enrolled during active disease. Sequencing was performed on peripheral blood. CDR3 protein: CASSLARGQTGSHPF. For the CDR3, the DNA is TGTGCCAGCAGCTTAGCGAGAGGGCAGACAGGGAGCCACCCTTTT.